The TCR beta chain under discussion was sequenced for a study of T-cell reconstitution after alpha-beta-depleted transplantation in children. Study findings and constraints: Counts and diversity of T cells one year after transplant came mostly from newly produced T cells.

Preparation of the TCRbeta library involved a method that used unique molecular identifiers. TCRdb called the PCR reads again in MiXCR, with one record for every CDR3 protein. The profile covers fewer than 550,000 distinct CDR3 sequences, with 9.5% to 12% appearing a single time and about 15% taken by the ten largest. V was cut by 1 base and J by 0 bases, with 10 bases left in between. Per the germline V gene, CDR1 is MGHRA and CDR2 is YSYEKL. This CDR3 is 15 amino acids long. This clonotype was found a few times. Its antigen remains unidentified. This sample comprised PBMCs, mostly from graft donor cells, obtained 180 days after TCRalphabeta/CD19-depleted stem cell transplant. The J gene is TRBJ2-7, the V gene TRBV4-1, with D perhaps TRBD1 (5 bases). The clonotype was recovered from a female patient aged 2-15 years who had a stem cell transplant for aplastic anemia, so the T cells may come from the graft donor. Here the CDR3 DNA reads TGCGCCAGCAGCCAAGCACAGGCCAGCTCCTACGAGCAGTACTTC. Translated, it gives CASSQAQASSYEQYF.